This record concerns one TCR beta chain sequence. Its antigen is undetermined. These data are taken from a study of T cells in Graves' hyperthyroidism and ophthalmopathy. Whole-study results and caveats: Among clonotypes expanded in thyroid above 0.001, most were also found in blood.

The V gene lost 0 bases and the J gene lost 8 bases, with 8 bases spanning the gap. The length of the CDR3 is 12 residues. Germline CDR1 GTSNPN, CDR2 SVGIG (reference sequence). What was amplified from RNA transcripts were TCR beta CDR3 regions. In the first-round RT-PCR of the TCR CDR3, the HTBI primer set was used. MiXCR, applied by TCRdb to the multiplex PCR reads, yields one record per CDR3 protein. Here the sample spans approximately 600,000 distinct CDR3 sequences, around 15% being singletons. The gene calls are TRBV30 and TRBJ2-1; D is ambiguous. The TCR comes from a woman aged 25-40 years with Graves' hyperthyroidism. Source material: blood. CDR3 DNA sequence: TGTGCCTGGAGTGTAGGAGAGGATGAGCAGTTCTTC. As protein: CAWSVGEDEQFF.